These T cell receptor beta chains were read from a single sample in a study of T-cell reconstitution after alpha-beta-depleted transplantation in children. Via MiXCR, TCRdb re-called the PCR reads, giving one row per CDR3 protein. The sample has 500,000 or so distinct CDR3 sequences, over 10% seen once; the top ten hold around 13%. Material: PBMCs, mostly from graft donor cells, obtained 180 days after TCRalphabeta/CD19-depleted stem cell transplant. These receptors all come from a female patient aged 2 to 10 who had a stem cell transplant for aplastic anemia, so the T cells may come from the graft donor. CDR3s include the opening cysteine and the closing phenylalanine or tryptophan. A D gene is named only where the DNA matches it firmly. Size values are once, few and many counts, or a class for expanded clones, and some rows have none.

D gene | J gene | clone size | V gene | CDR3 DNA | CDR3 protein
TRBD1 | TRBJ1-6 | . | TRBV5-1 | TGCGCCAGCAGCTTCGCTTTGACAGGGGATTATTCACCCCTCCACTTT | CASSFALTGDYSPLHF
. | TRBJ1-1 | . | TRBV7-2 | TGTGCCAGCAGCTTGGAGGGGGGGTCGGACACTGAAGCTTTCTTT | CASSLEGGSDTEAFF
TRBD1 | TRBJ2-5 | . | TRBV28 | TGTGCCAGCAGTTTATCGGCGACAGGGAAAGAGACCCAGTACTTC | CASSLSATGKETQYF
. | TRBJ2-5 | few | TRBV5-1 | TGCGCCAGCAGCACCCGGACGGACCAAGAGACCCAGTACTTC | CASSTRTDQETQYF
. | TRBJ2-6 | few | TRBV6-5 | TGTGCCAGCAGTTACGGGACAACCTCTTTTGGGGCCAACGTCCTGACTTTC | CASSYGTTSFGANVLTF
TRBD2 | TRBJ2-7 | many | TRBV29-1 | TGCAGCGTCGCCTTGGGACTAGTGGGGCTCTACGAGCAGTACTTC | CSVALGLVGLYEQYF
TRBD1 | TRBJ2-5 | many | TRBV12-3/TRBV12-4 | TGTGCCAGCAGTTTAAGACGGGACAGGGTACTAGAGACCCAGTACTTC | CASSLRRDRVLETQYF
TRBD1 | TRBJ1-2 | few | TRBV7-9 | TGTGCCAGCAGCTTTGGGACAGGGGGCGAAGCTAACTATGGCTACACCTTC | CASSFGTGGEANYGYTF
. | TRBJ2-7 | . | TRBV5-1 | TGCGCCAGCAACCCCCCCAAGGGCTCCTACGAGCAGTACTTC | CASNPPKGSYEQYF
. | TRBJ2-1 | . | TRBV5-4 | TGTGCCAGCAGCTTGGCCGGGTCATCCCAGAAGTTCTTC | CASSLAGSSQKFF
TRBD1 | TRBJ2-3 | few | TRBV4-3 | TGCGCCAGCAGCCAAGGGACAGGGGGTAGCACAGATACGCAGTATTTT | CASSQGTGGSTDTQYF
. | TRBJ1-5 | . | TRBV15 | TGTGCCACCAGCAGAGTAGTTCGGGGGCCTTCAGGACAGCCCCAGCATTTT | CATSRVVRGPSGQPQHF
. | TRBJ1-3 | few | TRBV7-2 | TGTGCCAGCAGCCCCCGAGGGGGGGTCTACCTGGAAAACACCATATATTTT | CASSPRGGVYLENTIYF
TRBD2 | TRBJ2-1 | few | TRBV14 | TGTGCCAGCAGCCCCATGGTTGGGATAGCGGGGTCTGCTGAGCAGTTCTTC | CASSPMVGIAGSAEQFF
. | TRBJ2-5 | . | TRBV7-9 | TGTGCCAGCAGCTTAACAAGACAGCAAGAGACCCAGTACTTC | CASSLTRQQETQYF
. | TRBJ1-5 | few | TRBV27 | TGTGCCAGCAGTTCCCCAGGGCTAAATCAGCCCCAGCATTTT | CASSSPGLNQPQHF
. | TRBJ2-7 | . | TRBV20-1 | TGCAGTGCTGAAGTAACTAGGGGCGGCTACGAGCAGTACTTC | CSAEVTRGGYEQYF
. | TRBJ2-6 | many | TRBV5-1 | TGCGCCAGCAGCTTGAGGCCACAGGAGGCTGGGGCCAACGTCCTGACTTTC | CASSLRPQEAGANVLTF
. | TRBJ1-4 | few | TRBV20-1 | TGCAGTGCTAGATTCTACGATCCCCGCTTAGAAAAACTGTTTTTT | CSARFYDPRLEKLFF
. | TRBJ2-1 | . | TRBV12-1 | TGTGCCAGCAGCTCGGGACATCTGCAGTTCTTC | CASSSGHLQFF
. | TRBJ1-2 | . | TRBV7-9 | TGTGCCAGCAGCAAGGACGGATACTATGGCTACACCTTC | CASSKDGYYGYTF
. | TRBJ1-6 | . | TRBV28 | TGTGCCAGCAGTGTGAGTTGGGGGGGTGCTTCACCCCTCCACTTT | CASSVSWGGASPLHF
. | TRBJ2-1 | . | TRBV4-3 | TGCGCCAGCAGCCAAGATCCAGGGGAACACAATGAGCAGTTCTTC | CASSQDPGEHNEQFF
. | TRBJ1-5 | few | TRBV20-1 | TGCAGTGCTAGTGGGGCTCGGCAAAATAGCAATCAGCCCCAGCATTTT | CSASGARQNSNQPQHF
TRBD2 | TRBJ2-1 | . | TRBV10-3 | TGTGCCATCAGTGCCGGGACTAGCAGCTACAATGAGCAGTTCTTC | CAISAGTSSYNEQFF
TRBD1 | TRBJ1-2 | many | TRBV2 | TGTGCCAGCAGTAGACAGGGCGGCCACTATGGCTACACCTTC | CASSRQGGHYGYTF
TRBD2 | TRBJ2-3 | . | TRBV6-5 | TGTGCCAGCACCCCCGCGGCGGGAGGGCCCACAGATACGCAGTATTTT | CASTPAAGGPTDTQYF
TRBD1 | TRBJ1-5 | many | TRBV28 | TGTGCCAGCAGAGCCCTTGACAGGGTGGAGCAGCCCCAGCATTTT | CASRALDRVEQPQHF
. | TRBJ2-5 | few | TRBV11-2 | TGTGCCAGCAGCTTAAGGGCGGAGACCCAGTACTTC | CASSLRAETQYF
TRBD1 | TRBJ2-1 | few | TRBV29-1 | TGCAGCGTTGAAGGGACAGGGTCGGGTAATGAGCAGTTCTTC | CSVEGTGSGNEQFF
. | TRBJ2-1 | . | TRBV12-3/TRBV12-4 | TGTGCCAGCAGTTACCGTGAACGCAGGGTCGATGAGCAGTTCTTC | CASSYRERRVDEQFF
TRBD2 | TRBJ2-2 | many | TRBV7-3 | TGTGCCAGCAGCTCCCAGGGACTAGCGGGAGGGACCGGGGAGCTGTTTTTT | CASSSQGLAGGTGELFF
. | TRBJ1-5 | many | TRBV28 | TGTGCCAGCAGTTTCTCCCGGCGCGGATTCGGCAATCAGCCCCAGCATTTT | CASSFSRRGFGNQPQHF
. | TRBJ1-2 | . | TRBV3-1 | TGTGCCACCAGCCAGCCGGACAGTCGGAACTATGGCTACACCTTC | CATSQPDSRNYGYTF
. | TRBJ2-2 | few | TRBV12-3/TRBV12-4 | TGTGCCAGCAGTTTACCCTGGACGGTTAACACCGGGGAGCTGTTTTTT | CASSLPWTVNTGELFF
. | TRBJ1-2 | . | TRBV7-9 | TGTGCCAGCAGCTTAGCACGGGGAGGGAACTATGGCTACACCTTC | CASSLARGGNYGYTF
TRBD1 | TRBJ2-7 | . | TRBV7-9 | TGTGCCAGCAGCGATTATGGCCGGCAGGGGGCCTACGAGCAGTACTTC | CASSDYGRQGAYEQYF
. | TRBJ2-2 | few | TRBV12-3/TRBV12-4 | TGTGCCAGCAGTCCTCCCTCGGGCCTAGCGAAGACCGGGGAGCTGTTTTTT | CASSPPSGLAKTGELFF
. | TRBJ2-1 | . | TRBV11-2 | TGTGCCAGCAGCTTAACCCCACCAGCGGCGGGACAGAAAAACAATGAGCAGTTCTTC | CASSLTPPAAGQKNNEQFF
. | TRBJ2-1 | . | TRBV7-9 | TGTGCCAGCAGCTTAGCGCCCGACCTATCCTACAATGAGCAGTTCTTC | CASSLAPDLSYNEQFF
TRBD1 | TRBJ2-2 | few | TRBV11-2 | TGTGCCAGCAGAACAAAGAAAGGGGACAGGGGTTACACCGGGGAGCTGTTTTTT | CASRTKKGDRGYTGELFF
TRBD2 | TRBJ2-5 | few | TRBV28 | TGTGCCAGCAGTCTCCCGGGACTAGCGGAGACCCAGTACTTC | CASSLPGLAETQYF
TRBD2 | TRBJ2-7 | few | TRBV7-9 | TGTGCCAGCAGCTCCCGGGATAGCGGGACCTACGAGCAGTACTTC | CASSSRDSGTYEQYF
TRBD1 | TRBJ2-3 | many | TRBV28 | TGTGCCAGCAGTTCGACAGGGACAGGGACAGATACGCAGTATTTT | CASSSTGTGTDTQYF
TRBD2 | TRBJ2-3 | once | TRBV4-3 | TGCGCCAGCAGCCATGATCTAGCGGGAGGAGATACGCAGTATTTT | CASSHDLAGGDTQYF
. | TRBJ1-2 | . | TRBV4-3 | TGCGCCAGCAGCCAAGATGAAGGAGGCACTAACTATGGCTACACCTTC | CASSQDEGGTNYGYTF
. | TRBJ2-5 | few | TRBV21-1 | TGTGCCAGCAAGGGGGAGGGACAGGCTAGCCAAGAGACCCAGTACTTC | CASKGEGQASQETQYF